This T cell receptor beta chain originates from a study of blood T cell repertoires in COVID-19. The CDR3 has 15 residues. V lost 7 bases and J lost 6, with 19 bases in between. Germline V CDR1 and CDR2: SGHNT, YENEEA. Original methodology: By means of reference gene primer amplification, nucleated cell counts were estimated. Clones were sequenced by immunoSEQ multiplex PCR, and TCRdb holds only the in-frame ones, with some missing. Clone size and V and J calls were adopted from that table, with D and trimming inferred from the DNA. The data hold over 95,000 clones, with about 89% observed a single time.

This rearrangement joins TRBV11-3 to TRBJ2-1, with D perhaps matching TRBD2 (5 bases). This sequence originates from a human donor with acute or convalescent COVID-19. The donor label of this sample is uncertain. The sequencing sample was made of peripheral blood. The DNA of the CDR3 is TGTGCCAGCAACCGTTCTACTAGGGAAATCAATGAGCAGTTCTTC. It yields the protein CASNRSTREINEQFF.